Each of the 4 T cell receptor beta chains below was sequenced from the same sample in a study of T cells in narcolepsy (dated by TCRdb to 2017 to 2018). Preparation of the library involved the immunoSEQ multiplex PCR assay. In TCRdb, the immuneACCESS table is reduced to in-frame sequences with V and J assigned. These tables do not hold every clone; where another copy was compared, an unresolved V gene accounts for under half, and the others remain unexplained. The table for this sample lists tens of thousands of clones; around 87% of them were counted only once. The ten largest clones capture approximately 0.89% of the sample. The specimen sequenced was memory (CD45RA-) CD4+ T cells from blood. The sample's cell subset or site label, in plain terms: memory T cells sorted ex vivo from peripheral blood. The receptors come from a human donor in good health.

The rearrangement joins TRBV6-6 to TRBJ2-7; 11 positions agree with TRBD1. V shed 6 bases and J 5 bases; nucleotides not matched to a gene: 9. Germline lookup yields CDR1 MNHNY and CDR2 SVGAGI (reference sequence). There are 15 residues in the CDR3. The CDR3 nucleotides read TGTGCCAGCAGACCCCCGGGACAGGGGGTCAACGAGCAGTACTTC. Amino acids: CASRPPGQGVNEQYF.

V usage is TRBV5-1 and J usage is TRBJ1-3; 7 nucleotides agree with TRBD1. The V segment lost 4 bases and the J segment 0 bases; nucleotides outside the gene matches: 7. The CDR3 consists of 16 residues. CDR1 is SGHRS, CDR2 YFSETQ, per germline. The CDR3 region has the DNA TGCGCCAGCAGCGCTTCGGGACAGACCTCTGGAAACACCATATATTTT. Its protein product is CASSASGQTSGNTIYF.

The chain's CDR3 is CAHGYKPLHF. The CDR3 DNA is TGTGCCCACGGATACAAGCCCCTCCACTTT. J is TRBJ1-6 and V is TRBV30; D is uncertain. V lost 8 bases and J 13 bases, leaving 12 bases between the germline ends. The CDR3 contains 10 residues. In germline, CDR1 is GTSNPN, CDR2 SVGIG (reference sequence).

This clone was counted once. This sequence joins TRBV6-6 and TRBJ2-7; D call uncertain. This CDR3 spans 12 amino acids. Germline-derived CDR1 and CDR2 are MNHNY and SVGAGI (reference sequence). Trimming took 10 bases from V and 0 from J, leaving 10 bases between them. The CDR3 DNA reads TGTGCCACCCGGACGGCCTCCTACGAGCAGTACTTC. Protein sequence: CATRTASYEQYF.